These 30 T cell receptor beta chains were all obtained from the same sample, sequenced in a study of OX40 agonist ivuxolimab in advanced cancers. Assay: immunoSEQ multiplex PCR; the TCRdb copy retains only in-frame clones and omits some. The sample holds 85,000 to 100,000 clones, 90% to 95% seen once. Here the sequenced sample was CD4+ or CD8+ T cells sorted from blood, taken in a trial of the OX40 agonist ivuxolimab. The receptors were sampled from an adult with an advanced solid tumor such as melanoma, head and neck, liver or kidney cancer.

V is TRBV15 and J is TRBJ2-7; D perhaps matches TRBD1 (5 bases). Trimming took off 0 bases at V and 6 bases at J, with 12 bases between the two ends. CDR1 and CDR2 from the germline V gene are LNHNV and YYDKDF (reference sequence). The CDR3 runs 14 residues. The CDR3 protein is CATSREGQGGEQYF. CDR3 nucleotide sequence: TGTGCCACCAGCAGAGAGGGGCAGGGCGGCGAGCAGTACTTC.

The chain joins TRBV7-9 to TRBJ2-1, with 7 nucleotides matching TRBD2. CDR1 and CDR2 (germline): SEHNR, FQNEAQ (reference sequence). CDR3 length: 16 residues. Trimming at V came to 6 bases and at J to 8 bases, leaving 16 bases not matched to a gene. CDR3 DNA sequence: TGTGCCAGCAGTCTTGCGTCGGGGAGGGCCAGCGATGAGCAGTTCTTC. This encodes CASSLASGRASDEQFF.

The V and J genes are TRBV5-8 and TRBJ2-7; the match to TRBD1 covers 10 bases. There are 14 residues in the CDR3. Germline V gives CDR1 SGHTS, CDR2 YDEGEE. The trim removed 3 bases at V and 5 bases at J, leaving 5 bases unmatched. The chain's CDR3 is CASSSDRGRNEQYF. The CDR3 bases are TGTGCCAGCAGCTCGGACAGGGGGAGGAACGAGCAGTACTTC.

This rearrangement joins TRBV4-3 to TRBJ2-1; either TRBD1 or TRBD2 may fit D (5 bases each). CDR3 length equals 13 residues. Germline V lookup: CDR1 LGHNA, CDR2 YSLEER. V lost 4 bases, J lost 5 bases, and 9 bases lay in between. CDR3 nucleotides: TGCGCCAGCAGCCGGGTGGGGGACAATGAGCAGTTCTTC. Translating it yields CASSRVGDNEQFF.

V is TRBV18 and J is TRBJ2-3; D call uncertain. The CDR3 is 12 residues long. Germline V gives CDR1 KGHSH, CDR2 LQKENI. Trimming took 4 bases from V and 5 from J, leaving 7 bases between them. The CDR3 region has the DNA TGTGCCAGCTCACGGCCAGGAGATACGCAGTATTTT. It specifies CASSRPGDTQYF.

The chain couples TRBV29-1 to TRBJ2-5; the D gene is possibly TRBD1 (6 bases). Deletions cut 7 bases from V and 5 bases from J, with 17 bases between. Per germline, CDR1 SQVTM and CDR2 ANQGSEA. This CDR3 comprises 13 residues. The CDR3 DNA is TGCAGCGCGGCTGGCAGGGGACGTGAGACCCAGTACTTC. This gives the protein CSAAGRGRETQYF.

The rearrangement uses TRBV7-3 and TRBJ2-2; TRBD2 aligns across 8 bases. V dropped 5 bases and J dropped 8; count of bases not matched to a gene: 4. CDR3 length: 13 amino acids. The V gene's germline CDR1 is SGHTA and CDR2 FQGTGA. The CDR3 bases are TGTGCCAGCAGCCCGGGGACTAGTGGGGAGCTGTTTTTT. Amino acid sequence: CASSPGTSGELFF. Combining the CDR3 with reference TRBV7-3 and TRBJ2-2 gives the whole variable domain GAGVSQTPSNKVTEKGKYVELRCDPISGHTALYWYRQSLGQGPEFLIYFQGTGAADDSGLPNDRFFAVRPEGSVSTLKIQRTERGDSAVYLCASSPGTSGELFFGEGSRLTVL.

The chain combines TRBV19 with TRBJ1-4; D unresolved. This CDR3 is 14 amino acids long. Germline-derived CDR1 and CDR2 are LNHDA and SQIVND (reference sequence). Trimming cost V 6 bases and J 0 bases, with 8 bases left between them. Here the CDR3 DNA reads TGTGCCAGTAGCGCCTGGCCAACTAATGAAAAACTGTTTTTT. Amino acid sequence: CASSAWPTNEKLFF.

The DNA of the CDR3 is TGTGCCAGCAGTCCCACTTCCTCTGGCGGGGAGCTGTTTTTT. It is translated as CASSPTSSGGELFF. This rearrangement joins TRBV7-3 to TRBJ2-2; D call uncertain. The CDR3 loop spans 14 amino acids. With 6 bases removed from V and 7 bases from J, the gap between germline ends came to 15 bases. In germline, CDR1 is SGHTA, CDR2 FQGTGA.

CDR3 region: CASSLSNPGQGSEQFF. CDR3 sequence (DNA): TGCGCCAGCAGCTTGTCGAATCCGGGACAGGGGAGTGAGCAGTTCTTC. The chain couples TRBV5-1 to TRBJ2-1; 10 bases line up with TRBD1. The CDR3 covers 16 residues. The V segment lost 1 base and the J segment 9 bases; nucleotides outside the gene matches: 10. Germline V gives CDR1 SGHRS, CDR2 YFSETQ.

This clone was detected a few times. The rearrangement links TRBV6-1 to TRBJ2-2; TRBD2 might be the D (5 bases). Germline CDR1 reads MNHNS; CDR2 reads SASEGT. The CDR3 has 18 residues. Trimming cost V 0 bases and J 4 bases, with 18 bases left between them. CDR3 DNA: TGTGCCAGCAGTGAAGCCCCTGACTATCGGAAGGGCACCGGGGAGCTGTTTTTT. Translation gives CASSEAPDYRKGTGELFF.

The rearrangement uses TRBV14 and TRBJ2-3, with 9 bases that match TRBD2. From germline, CDR1 is SGHDN and CDR2 FVKESK. The V gene end was trimmed by 2 bases and the J gene end by 7 bases; junction bases not matched to a gene: 10. The CDR3 has 16 residues. The CDR3 is CASSQPIAGAVNTQYF. The CDR3 nucleotides are TGTGCCAGCAGCCAACCTATAGCGGGAGCGGTGAATACGCAGTATTTT.

The table lists this clone with a count of one. This chain links TRBV18 with TRBJ2-3, with D possibly matching TRBD1 (5 bases). Looked up from germline, CDR1 is KGHSH and CDR2 is LQKENI. The CDR3 has 15 amino acids. Between the trimmed V and J ends, which lost 4 bases and 2 bases, there was a span of 13 bases. The CDR3 region is CASSLQGPPTDTQYF. For the CDR3, the DNA is TGTGCCAGCTCACTTCAGGGTCCCCCCACAGATACGCAGTATTTT.

The chain joins TRBV5-1 to TRBJ2-1; D is perhaps TRBD1 or TRBD2 (5 bases each). Germline V lookup: CDR1 SGHRS, CDR2 YFSETQ. V was shortened by 6 bases and J by 5 bases, with 18 bases between the two germline ends. The CDR3 sequence is 15 residues long. The CDR3 loop is CASTLGSLGDNEQFF. CDR3 coding DNA: TGCGCCAGCACCCTAGGGTCTCTGGGGGACAATGAGCAGTTCTTC.

V and J are TRBV18 and TRBJ2-7; no definite D call. This CDR3 contains 13 residues. The V gene lost 0 bases and the J gene lost 5 bases, with 8 bases spanning the gap. The V gene's germline CDR1 is KGHSH and CDR2 LQKENI. The CDR3 sequence: CASSPPGNNEQYF. In nucleotides, the CDR3 is TGTGCCAGCTCACCACCAGGGAATAACGAGCAGTACTTC.

The chain couples TRBV18 to TRBJ2-3; TRBD2 might be the D (5 bases). V lost 5 bases, J lost 2 bases, and 17 bases lay in between. Germline loops: CDR1 KGHSH, CDR2 LQKENI. The CDR3 has 16 residues. The CDR3 region is CASSALGAATTDTQYF. Written as DNA, the CDR3 is TGTGCCAGCTCAGCCCTCGGAGCGGCAACCACAGATACGCAGTATTTT.

J is TRBJ1-3 and V is TRBV9; 7 bases fit TRBD1. Germline loops: CDR1 SGDLS, CDR2 YYNGEE. Unmatched junction bases numbered 9, after V lost 4 bases and J lost 2 bases. This CDR3 contains 16 residues. In nucleotides, the CDR3 is TGTGCCAGCAGCCTACAGGGGAGTCTGACTGGAAACACCATATATTTT. Protein: CASSLQGSLTGNTIYF.

V is TRBV6-5 and J is TRBJ1-2; TRBD1 might be the D (6 bases). The germline gives CDR1 MNHEY, CDR2 SVGAGI. The CDR3 consists of 14 residues. V gave up 6 bases and J gave up 0 bases, with 11 bases separating them. The CDR3 DNA is TGTGCCAGCAGCCGGGACACAGCTAACTATGGCTACACCTTC. Its translation: CASSRDTANYGYTF.

The chain links TRBV7-3 to TRBJ2-3, with 8 bases identical to TRBD2. This CDR3 has 15 residues. V trimming: 3 bases; J trimming: 0 bases; junction bases outside the gene matches: 2. CDR1 SGHTA and CDR2 FQGTGA come from the germline V gene. CDR3 bases: TGTGCCAGCAGCTTCTCTAGCGGGAGCACAGATACGCAGTATTTT. Translated: CASSFSSGSTDTQYF.

CDR3 in amino acids: CASSYSLASYNEQFF. CDR3 DNA: TGTGCCAGCAGTTACTCGCTTGCCAGCTACAATGAGCAGTTCTTC. This chain uses TRBV6-5 with TRBJ2-1; no definite D call. V was shortened by 0 bases and J by 3 bases, with 9 bases between the two germline ends. CDR1 and CDR2 from the germline V gene are MNHEY and SVGAGI. The CDR3 spans 15 residues.

The chain links TRBV7-2 to TRBJ2-2; the match to TRBD2 covers 13 bases. This CDR3 region has 16 residues. The trim removed 4 bases at V and 13 bases at J, leaving 12 bases unmatched. CDR1 and CDR2 from the germline V gene are SGHTA and FQGNSA. The CDR3 bases are TGTGCCAGCAGCTCACGTCCCGGGACTAGCGGGAAGGGGCTGTTTTTT. It is translated as CASSSRPGTSGKGLFF.

The chain is built from TRBV7-9 and TRBJ1-2; 12 positions agree with TRBD1. The V and J ends lost 4 bases and 7 bases, in that order; junction bases with no gene match: 10. This CDR3 has 16 residues. Germline loops: CDR1 SEHNR, CDR2 FQNEAQ (reference sequence). The CDR3 is CASSWPGQGASTGYTF. DNA of the CDR3: TGTGCCAGCAGCTGGCCGGGACAGGGGGCCTCAACTGGCTACACCTTC.

This chain uses TRBV6-5 with TRBJ2-7; D is undetermined. Trimming cost V 5 bases and J 5 bases, with 13 bases left between them. CDR3 length: 13 amino acids. Looked up from germline, CDR1 is MNHEY and CDR2 is SVGAGI. The CDR3 sequence: CASSQTRPNEQYF. The CDR3 region has the DNA TGTGCCAGCAGTCAGACACGCCCAAACGAGCAGTACTTC.

The chain has TRBV11-3 and TRBJ2-1, with TRBD2 as a possible D gene (5 bases). This CDR3 contains 16 residues. Trimming pared 1 base from V and 12 bases from J, leaving 22 bases between. Germline V CDR1 and CDR2: SGHNT, YENEEA. The CDR3 reads CASSLGLTTDGRGQFF. The CDR3, as DNA: TGTGCCAGCAGCTTAGGACTAACGACGGACGGCCGGGGGCAGTTCTTC.

This sequence joins TRBV5-4 and TRBJ2-6; D is undetermined. This CDR3 is built from 16 residues. From germline, CDR1 is SGHNT and CDR2 YYREEE (reference sequence). V lost 0 bases and J lost 2, with 9 bases in between. The CDR3 bases are TGTGCCAGCAGCTTGGGAGTGGTCGCTGGGGCCAACGTCCTGACTTTC. Translating it yields CASSLGVVAGANVLTF.

This clone has just one count. The V gene is TRBV27, the J gene TRBJ1-2; D is undetermined. The CDR3 covers 13 residues. V was shortened by 2 bases and J by 3 bases, with 7 bases between the two germline ends. Germline-derived CDR1 and CDR2 are MNHEY and SMNVEV (reference sequence). The CDR3 bases are TGTGCCAGCAGTTTAGGTCTATACTATGGCTACACCTTC. It translates to CASSLGLYYGYTF.

V usage is TRBV5-4 and J usage is TRBJ2-7, with D perhaps being TRBD1 or TRBD2 (6 bases each). CDR1 and CDR2 (germline): SGHNT, YYREEE (reference sequence). Between the trimmed V and J ends, which lost 7 bases and 0 bases, there was a span of 14 bases. The CDR3 is 14 amino acids. DNA of the CDR3: TGTGCCAGCGGCGTCGGGGGCAACTCCTACGAGCAGTACTTC. Translating gives CASGVGGNSYEQYF.

The chain uses TRBV14 and TRBJ2-5, with D possibly TRBD1 on 5 matching bases. This CDR3 contains 15 residues. V was shortened by 1 base and J by 4 bases, with 13 bases between the two germline ends. Germline V CDR1 and CDR2: SGHDN, FVKESK. The chain's CDR3 is CASSQVKGFGETQYF. The CDR3 DNA is TGTGCCAGCAGCCAAGTTAAGGGGTTCGGAGAGACCCAGTACTTC.

V and J are TRBV1 and TRBJ2-1; the table names TRBD2, a call not compared with the DNA. TRBV1 constitutes a pseudogene. There are 20 residues in the CDR3. CDR3 amino acids: CTSSQDRLAGGKGSYNEQFF. The DNA of the CDR3 is TGCACCAGCAGCCAAGATCGGCTAGCGGGAGGAAAGGGCTCCTACAATGAGCAGTTCTTC.

The V gene is TRBV5-1, the J gene TRBJ2-3, with 12 nucleotides matching TRBD2. Germline V gene sequence: CDR1 SGHRS, CDR2 YFSETQ. V lost 5 bases to trimming and J lost 4 bases; unmatched junction nucleotides: 2. The CDR3 runs 14 residues. The CDR3 region is CASRLAGGSDTQYF. The CDR3 DNA follows: TGCGCCAGCAGACTAGCGGGAGGATCAGATACGCAGTATTTT.